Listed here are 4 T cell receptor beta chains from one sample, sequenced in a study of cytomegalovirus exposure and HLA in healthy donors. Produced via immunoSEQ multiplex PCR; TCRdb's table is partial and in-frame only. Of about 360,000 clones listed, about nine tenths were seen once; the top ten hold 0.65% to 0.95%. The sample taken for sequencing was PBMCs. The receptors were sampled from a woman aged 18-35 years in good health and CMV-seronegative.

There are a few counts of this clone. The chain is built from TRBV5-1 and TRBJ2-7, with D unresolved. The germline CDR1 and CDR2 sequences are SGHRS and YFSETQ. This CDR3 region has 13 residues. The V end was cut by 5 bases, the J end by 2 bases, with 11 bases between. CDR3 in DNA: TGCGCCAGCAGTCGCTCAGGAACCTACGAGCAGTACTTC. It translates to CASSRSGTYEQYF.

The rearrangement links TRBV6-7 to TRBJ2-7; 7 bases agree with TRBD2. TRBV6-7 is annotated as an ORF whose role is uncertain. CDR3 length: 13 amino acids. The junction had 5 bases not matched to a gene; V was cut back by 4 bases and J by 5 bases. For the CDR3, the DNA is TGTGCCAGCAGTTGGCCTGGGGGGGACGAGCAGTACTTC. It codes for CASSWPGGDEQYF.

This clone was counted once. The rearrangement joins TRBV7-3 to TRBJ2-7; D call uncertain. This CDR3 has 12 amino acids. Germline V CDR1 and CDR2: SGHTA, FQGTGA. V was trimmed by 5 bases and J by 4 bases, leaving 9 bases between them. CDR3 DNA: TGTGCCAGCAGCGCCGCGCGTTACGAGCAGTACTTC. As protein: CASSAARYEQYF. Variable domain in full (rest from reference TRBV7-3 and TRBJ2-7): GAGVSQTPSNKVTEKGKYVELRCDPISGHTALYWYRQSLGQGPEFLIYFQGTGAADDSGLPNDRFFAVRPEGSVSTLKIQRTERGDSAVYLCASSAARYEQYFGPGTRLTVT.

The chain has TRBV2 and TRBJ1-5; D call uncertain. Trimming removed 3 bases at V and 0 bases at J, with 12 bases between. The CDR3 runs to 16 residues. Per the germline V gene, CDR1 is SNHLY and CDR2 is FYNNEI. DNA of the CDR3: TGTGCCAGCAGTGAGGGCCCTCGTTCTAGCAATCAGCCCCAGCATTTT. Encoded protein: CASSEGPRSSNQPQHF. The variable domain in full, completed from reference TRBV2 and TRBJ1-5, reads EPEVTQTPSHQVTQMGQEVILRCVPISNHLYFYWYRQILGQKVEFLVSFYNNEISEKSEIFDDQFSVERPDGSNFTLKIRSTKLEDSAMYFCASSEGPRSSNQPQHFGDGTRLSIL.